The text below deals with one T cell receptor (beta chain). In the authors' workflow: Estimation of nucleated cell counts was performed using reference gene primer amplification. Sequenced by immunoSEQ multiplex PCR; TCRdb stores in-frame clones only, minus some. V, J and clone size are those of that table, while D and trimming were read from the DNA. The sample lists fewer than 100,000 clones, 70% to 80% occurring once. The data derive from a study of blood T cell repertoires in COVID-19. Study background: Collection of acute and convalescent COVID-19 samples took place in the United States, Italy and Spain.

This TCR came from a human donor in a cohort sampled during active COVID-19. The sequenced material came from peripheral blood.

The DNA of the CDR3 is TGCGCCAGCAGCTCTGGGACTAGCGCCACCGGGGAGCTGTTTTTT. Protein sequence: CASSSGTSATGELFF. V is TRBV5-1 and J is TRBJ2-2; 10 nucleotides line up with TRBD2. The germline CDR1 and CDR2 sequences are SGHRS and YFSETQ. The CDR3 consists of 15 residues. Unmatched junction bases numbered 3, after V lost 3 bases and J lost 4 bases.